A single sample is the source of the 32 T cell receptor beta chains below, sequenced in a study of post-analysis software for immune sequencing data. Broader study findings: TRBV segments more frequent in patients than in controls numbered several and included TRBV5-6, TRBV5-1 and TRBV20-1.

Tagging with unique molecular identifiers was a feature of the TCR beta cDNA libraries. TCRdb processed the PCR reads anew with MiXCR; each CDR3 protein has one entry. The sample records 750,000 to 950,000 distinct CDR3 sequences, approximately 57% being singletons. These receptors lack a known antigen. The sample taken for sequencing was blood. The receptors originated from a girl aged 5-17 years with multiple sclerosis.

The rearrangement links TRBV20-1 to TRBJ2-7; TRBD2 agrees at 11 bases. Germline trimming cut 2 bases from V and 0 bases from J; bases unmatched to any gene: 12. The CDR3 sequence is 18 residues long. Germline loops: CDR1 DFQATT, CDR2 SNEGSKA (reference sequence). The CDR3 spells CSARPVTSGVLSSYEQYF. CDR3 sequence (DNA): TGCAGTGCTAGACCTGTGACTAGCGGGGTCCTTAGCTCCTACGAGCAGTACTTC.

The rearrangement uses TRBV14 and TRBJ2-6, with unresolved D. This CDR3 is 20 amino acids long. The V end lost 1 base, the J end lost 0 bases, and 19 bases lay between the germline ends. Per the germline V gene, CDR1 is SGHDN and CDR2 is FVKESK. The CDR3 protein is CASSQGGPGMFNSGANVLTF. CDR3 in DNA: TGTGCCAGCAGCCAAGGAGGTCCGGGCATGTTTAACTCTGGGGCCAACGTCCTGACTTTC. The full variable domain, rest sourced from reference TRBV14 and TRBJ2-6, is EAGVTQFPSHSVIEKGQTVTLRCDPISGHDNLYWYRRVMGKEIKFLLHFVKESKQDESGMPNNRFLAERTGGTYSTLKVQPAELEDSGVYFCASSQGGPGMFNSGANVLTFGAGSRLTVL.

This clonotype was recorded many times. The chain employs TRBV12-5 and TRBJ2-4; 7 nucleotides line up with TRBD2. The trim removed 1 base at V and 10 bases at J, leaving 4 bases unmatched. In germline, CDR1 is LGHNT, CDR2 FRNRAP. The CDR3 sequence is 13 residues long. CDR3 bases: TGTGCTAGTGGTTTGGGCGGGAGTCGAATTCAGTACTTC. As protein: CASGLGGSRIQYF.

The CDR3 DNA sequence: TGCGCCAGCAGTGCTTTGGAGACTAGCGGGAGAACAGATACGCAGTATTTT. Amino acids: CASSALETSGRTDTQYF. The chain recombines TRBV10-2 with TRBJ2-3, with 12 bases matching TRBD2. Germline values: CDR1 WSHSY, CDR2 SAAADI. This CDR3 has 17 residues. The V and J ends lost 4 bases and 3 bases, in that order; junction bases with no gene match: 8.

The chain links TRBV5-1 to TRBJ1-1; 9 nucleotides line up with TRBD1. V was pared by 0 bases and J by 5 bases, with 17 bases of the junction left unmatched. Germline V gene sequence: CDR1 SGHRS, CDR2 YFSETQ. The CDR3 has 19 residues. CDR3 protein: CASSLAVSTGTGIGTEAFF. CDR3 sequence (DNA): TGCGCCAGCAGCTTGGCCGTTTCCACCGGGACAGGGATTGGAACTGAAGCTTTCTTT.

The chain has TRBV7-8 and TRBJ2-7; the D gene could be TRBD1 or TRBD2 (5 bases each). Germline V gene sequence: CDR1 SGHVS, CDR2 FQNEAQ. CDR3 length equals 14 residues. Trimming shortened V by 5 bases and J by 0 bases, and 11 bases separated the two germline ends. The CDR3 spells CASSGTGTSYEQYF. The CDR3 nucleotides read TGTGCCAGCAGCGGGACCGGGACCTCCTACGAGCAGTACTTC.

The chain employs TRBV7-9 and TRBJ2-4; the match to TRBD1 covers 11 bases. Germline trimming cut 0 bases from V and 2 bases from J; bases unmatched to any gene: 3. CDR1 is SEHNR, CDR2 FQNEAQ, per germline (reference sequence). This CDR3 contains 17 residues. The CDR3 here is CASSLAGQGETKNIQYF. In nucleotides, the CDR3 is TGTGCCAGCAGCTTAGCGGGACAGGGGGAGACCAAAAACATTCAGTACTTC.

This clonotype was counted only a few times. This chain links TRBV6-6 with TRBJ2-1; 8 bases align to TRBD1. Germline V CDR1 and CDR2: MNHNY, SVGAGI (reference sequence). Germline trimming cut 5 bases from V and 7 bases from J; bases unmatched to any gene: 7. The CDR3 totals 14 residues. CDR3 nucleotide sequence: TGTGCCAGCAGTCTAGGACAGGGCATGAATGAGCAGTTCTTC. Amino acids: CASSLGQGMNEQFF.

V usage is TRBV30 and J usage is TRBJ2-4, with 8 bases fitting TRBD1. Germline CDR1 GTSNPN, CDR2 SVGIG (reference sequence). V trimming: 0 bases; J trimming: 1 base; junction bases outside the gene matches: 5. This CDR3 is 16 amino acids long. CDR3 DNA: TGTGCCTGGAGTGTAACCAGGGGGCTCGCCAAAAACATTCAGTACTTC. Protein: CAWSVTRGLAKNIQYF.

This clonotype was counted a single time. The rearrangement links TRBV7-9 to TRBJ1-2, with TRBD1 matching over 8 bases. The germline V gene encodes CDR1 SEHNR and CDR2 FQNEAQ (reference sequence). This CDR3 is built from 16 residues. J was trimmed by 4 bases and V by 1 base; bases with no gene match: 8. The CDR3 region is CASSLVAPGGLYGYTF. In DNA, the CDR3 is TGTGCCAGCAGCTTAGTCGCGCCAGGGGGCCTCTATGGCTACACCTTC.

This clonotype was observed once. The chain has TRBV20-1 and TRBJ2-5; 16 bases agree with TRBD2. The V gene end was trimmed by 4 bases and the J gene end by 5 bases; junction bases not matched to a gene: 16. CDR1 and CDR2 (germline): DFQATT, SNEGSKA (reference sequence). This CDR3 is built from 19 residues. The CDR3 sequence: CSATPPGLAGGLATETQYF. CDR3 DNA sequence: TGCAGTGCTACTCCCCCGGGACTAGCGGGGGGGCTGGCAACGGAGACCCAGTACTTC.

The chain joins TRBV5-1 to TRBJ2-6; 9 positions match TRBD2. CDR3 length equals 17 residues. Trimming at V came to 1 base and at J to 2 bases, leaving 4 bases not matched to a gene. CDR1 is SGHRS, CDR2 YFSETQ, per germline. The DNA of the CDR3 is TGCGCCAGCAGCTTGTTTAGCGGGGGTGCTGGGGCCAACGTCCTGACTTTC. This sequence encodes CASSLFSGGAGANVLTF.

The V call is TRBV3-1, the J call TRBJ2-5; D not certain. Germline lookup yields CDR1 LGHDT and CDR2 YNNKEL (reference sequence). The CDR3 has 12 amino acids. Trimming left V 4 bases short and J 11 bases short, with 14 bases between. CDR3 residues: CASSPLPGEQYF. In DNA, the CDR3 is TGTGCCAGCAGCCCTCTCCCCGGAGAGCAGTACTTC.

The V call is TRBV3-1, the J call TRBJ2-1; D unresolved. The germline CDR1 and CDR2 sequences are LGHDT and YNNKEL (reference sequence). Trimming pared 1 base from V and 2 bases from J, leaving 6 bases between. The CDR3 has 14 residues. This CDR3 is CASSQVRTYNEQFF. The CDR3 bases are TGTGCCAGCAGCCAAGTGCGGACCTACAATGAGCAGTTCTTC.

CDR3 amino acids: CAISVGASVRSYEQYF. The DNA of the CDR3 is TGTGCCATCAGTGTTGGTGCCTCAGTCCGCTCCTACGAGCAGTACTTC. This chain links TRBV10-3 with TRBJ2-7; no clear D. In germline, CDR1 is ENHRY, CDR2 SYGVKD. Trimming pared 4 bases from V and 0 bases from J, leaving 16 bases between. The CDR3 runs 16 residues.

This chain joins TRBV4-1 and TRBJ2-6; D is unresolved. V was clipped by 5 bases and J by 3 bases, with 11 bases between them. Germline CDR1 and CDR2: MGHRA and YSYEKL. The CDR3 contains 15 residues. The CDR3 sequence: CASSAPGGGANVLTF. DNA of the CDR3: TGCGCCAGCAGCGCACCTGGTGGTGGGGCCAACGTCCTGACTTTC.

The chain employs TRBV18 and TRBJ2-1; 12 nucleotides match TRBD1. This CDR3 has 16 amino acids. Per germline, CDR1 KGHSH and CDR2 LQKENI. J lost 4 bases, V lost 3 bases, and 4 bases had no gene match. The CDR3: CASSPRDRGLYNEQFF. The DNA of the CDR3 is TGTGCCAGCTCACCCCGGGACAGGGGGCTTTACAATGAGCAGTTCTTC.

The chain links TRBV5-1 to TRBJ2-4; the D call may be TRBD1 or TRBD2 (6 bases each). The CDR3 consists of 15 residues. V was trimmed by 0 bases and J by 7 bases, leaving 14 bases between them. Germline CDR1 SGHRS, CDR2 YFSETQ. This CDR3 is CASSLGQGRMNIQYF. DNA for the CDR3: TGCGCCAGCAGCTTGGGGCAGGGGAGGATGAACATTCAGTACTTC.

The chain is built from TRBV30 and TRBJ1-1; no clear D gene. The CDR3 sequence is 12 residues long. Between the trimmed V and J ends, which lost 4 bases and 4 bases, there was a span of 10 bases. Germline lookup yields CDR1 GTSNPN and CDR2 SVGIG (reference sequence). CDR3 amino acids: CAWILGGTEAFF. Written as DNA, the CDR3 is TGTGCCTGGATCCTGGGCGGCACTGAAGCTTTCTTT. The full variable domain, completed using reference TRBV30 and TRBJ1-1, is SQTIHQWPATLVQPVGSPLSLECTVEGTSNPNLYWYRQAAGRGLQLLFYSVGIGQISSEVPQNLSASRPQDRQFILSSKKLLLSDSGFYLCAWILGGTEAFFGQGTRLTVV.

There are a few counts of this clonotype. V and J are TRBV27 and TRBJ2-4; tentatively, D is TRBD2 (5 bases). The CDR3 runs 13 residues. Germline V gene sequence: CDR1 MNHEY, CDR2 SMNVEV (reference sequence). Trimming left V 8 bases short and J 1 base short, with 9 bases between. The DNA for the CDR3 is TGTGCCAGCGGCGGGCTGGCCAAAAACATTCAGTACTTC. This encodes CASGGLAKNIQYF.

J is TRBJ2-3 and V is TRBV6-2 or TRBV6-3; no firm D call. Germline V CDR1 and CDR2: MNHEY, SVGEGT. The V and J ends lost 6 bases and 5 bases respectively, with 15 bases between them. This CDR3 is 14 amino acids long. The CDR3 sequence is CASRLFMIQDTQYF. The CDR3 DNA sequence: TGTGCCAGCAGACTTTTCATGATTCAAGATACGCAGTATTTT.

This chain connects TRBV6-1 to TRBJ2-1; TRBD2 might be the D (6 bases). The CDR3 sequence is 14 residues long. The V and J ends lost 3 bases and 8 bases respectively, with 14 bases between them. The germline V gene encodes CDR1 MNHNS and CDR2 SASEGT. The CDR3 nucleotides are TGTGCCAGCAGTGATTACGGGAGACTAGATGAGCAGTTCTTC. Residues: CASSDYGRLDEQFF.

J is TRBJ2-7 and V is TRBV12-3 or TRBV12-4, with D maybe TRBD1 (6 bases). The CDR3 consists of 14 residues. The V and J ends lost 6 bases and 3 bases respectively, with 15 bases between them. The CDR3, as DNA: TGTGCCAGCAGCCCTACAGGGATGGTCTACGAGCAGTACTTC. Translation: CASSPTGMVYEQYF.

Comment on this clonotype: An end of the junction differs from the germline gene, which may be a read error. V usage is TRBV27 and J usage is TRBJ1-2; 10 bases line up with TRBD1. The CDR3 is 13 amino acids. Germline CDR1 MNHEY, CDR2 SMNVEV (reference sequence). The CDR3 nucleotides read TGTGCCGGCAGTATCGACAGGGGGCTGGGCTACACCTTC. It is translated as CAGSIDRGLGYTF.

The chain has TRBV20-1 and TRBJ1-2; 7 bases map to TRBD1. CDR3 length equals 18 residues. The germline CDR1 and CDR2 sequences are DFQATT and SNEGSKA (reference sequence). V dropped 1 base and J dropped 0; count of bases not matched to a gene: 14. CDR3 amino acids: CSARVSGQRFQANYGYTF. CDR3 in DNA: TGCAGTGCTAGAGTCTCGGGACAGCGATTCCAAGCTAACTATGGCTACACCTTC.

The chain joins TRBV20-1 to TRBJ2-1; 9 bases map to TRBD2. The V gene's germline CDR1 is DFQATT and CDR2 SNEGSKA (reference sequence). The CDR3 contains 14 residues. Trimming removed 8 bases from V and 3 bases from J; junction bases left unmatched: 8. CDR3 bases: TGCAGTCTTAGCGGGGGACCTCTCTACAATGAGCAGTTCTTC. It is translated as CSLSGGPLYNEQFF.

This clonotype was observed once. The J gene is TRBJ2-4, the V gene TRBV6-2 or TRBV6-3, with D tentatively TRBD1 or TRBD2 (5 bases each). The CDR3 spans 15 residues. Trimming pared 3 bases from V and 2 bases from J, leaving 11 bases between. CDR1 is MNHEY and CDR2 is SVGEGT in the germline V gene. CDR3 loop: CASSYSGATKNIQYF. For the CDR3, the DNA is TGTGCCAGCAGTTATTCCGGGGCCACCAAAAACATTCAGTACTTC.

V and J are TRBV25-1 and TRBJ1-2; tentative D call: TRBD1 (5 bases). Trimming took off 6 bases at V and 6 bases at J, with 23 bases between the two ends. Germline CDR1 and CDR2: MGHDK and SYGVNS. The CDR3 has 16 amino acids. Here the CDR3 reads CASSTKLSGLSDGYTF. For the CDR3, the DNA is TGTGCCAGCAGCACCAAGCTTTCAGGGCTATCCGATGGCTACACCTTC.

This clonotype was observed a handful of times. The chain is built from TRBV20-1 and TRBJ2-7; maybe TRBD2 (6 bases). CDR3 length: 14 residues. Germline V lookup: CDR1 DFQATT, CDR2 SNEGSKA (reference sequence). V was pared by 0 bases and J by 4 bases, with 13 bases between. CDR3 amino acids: CSARDTAGRYEQYF. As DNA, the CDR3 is TGCAGTGCTAGAGATACGGCAGGGAGGTACGAGCAGTACTTC.

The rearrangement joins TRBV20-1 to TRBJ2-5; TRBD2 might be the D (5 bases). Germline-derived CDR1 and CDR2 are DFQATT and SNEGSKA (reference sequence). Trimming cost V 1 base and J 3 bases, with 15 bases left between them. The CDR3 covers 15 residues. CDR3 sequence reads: CSARGTLRGEETQYF. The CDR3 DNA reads TGCAGTGCTAGAGGCACCCTCCGGGGAGAAGAGACCCAGTACTTC.

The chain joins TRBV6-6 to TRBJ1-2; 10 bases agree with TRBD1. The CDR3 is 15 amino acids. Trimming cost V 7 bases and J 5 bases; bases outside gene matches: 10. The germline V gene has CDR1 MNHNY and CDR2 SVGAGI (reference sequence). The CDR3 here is CASTTRGTGVYGYTF. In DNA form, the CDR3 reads TGTGCCAGCACCACGAGGGGGACAGGGGTATATGGCTACACCTTC.

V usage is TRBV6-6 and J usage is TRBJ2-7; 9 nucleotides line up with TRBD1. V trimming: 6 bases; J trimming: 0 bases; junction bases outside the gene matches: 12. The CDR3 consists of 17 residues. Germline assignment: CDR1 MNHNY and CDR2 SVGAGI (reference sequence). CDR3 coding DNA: TGTGCCAGCAGCCTCCCAATCCCGACAGGGGGCTCCTACGAGCAGTACTTC. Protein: CASSLPIPTGGSYEQYF.